Below are 26 T cell receptor beta chains sequenced from a single sample in a study of cytomegalovirus exposure and HLA in healthy donors. Primers included in the PCR were 60 Vbeta and 13 Jbeta primers. Method: immunoSEQ multiplex PCR; TCRdb's copy keeps in-frame clones and lacks some. Seen here are roughly 74,000 clones, around 78% observed once, and the top ten hold 1.5% to 2%. Sequencing used PBMCs. Receptor source: a man in his forties in good health and CMV-seronegative.

This chain connects TRBV7-8 to TRBJ2-3, with 7 positions matching TRBD1. J gave up 0 bases and V 2 bases, and 5 bases lay outside the gene matches. This CDR3 comprises 16 residues. Per the germline V gene, CDR1 is SGHVS and CDR2 is FQNEAQ. CDR3 sequence: CASSLLDRASTDTQYF. The CDR3 nucleotides read TGTGCCAGCAGCTTACTAGACAGGGCGAGCACAGATACGCAGTATTTT.

The DNA for the CDR3 is TGTGCCAGCAGTGAAGCCTTAACGAGCACGCCGAGCACAGATACGCAGTATTTT. This translates into CASSEALTSTPSTDTQYF. The V and J genes are TRBV6-1 and TRBJ2-3; D is uncertain. This CDR3 is 18 amino acids long. Trimming left V 0 bases short and J 0 bases short, with 16 bases between. The germline gives CDR1 MNHNS, CDR2 SASEGT.

The chain recombines TRBV4-2 with TRBJ2-3, with 14 nucleotides matching TRBD2. The germline gives CDR1 LGHNA, CDR2 YNFKEQ. The length of the CDR3 is 18 residues. The J segment lost 8 bases and the V segment lost 0 bases, leaving 10 bases of the junction unmatched. The CDR3 bases are TGTGCCAGCAGCCAAGATTCCGGGACTAGCGGGAGAGGGGGTACGCAGTATTTT. Its protein is CASSQDSGTSGRGGTQYF.

This chain links TRBV7-8 with TRBJ1-5, with D perhaps matching TRBD1 (6 bases). Germline CDR1 SGHVS, CDR2 FQNEAQ. The CDR3 covers 16 residues. V was shortened by 1 base and J by 4 bases, with 14 bases between the two germline ends. The CDR3 loop reads CASSLEGGDRNQPQHF. The DNA for the CDR3 is TGTGCCAGCAGCTTAGAGGGGGGGGATCGGAATCAGCCCCAGCATTTT.

The chain is built from TRBV18 and TRBJ2-5, with 11 bases aligning to TRBD2. This CDR3 region has 15 residues. Per the germline V gene, CDR1 is KGHSH and CDR2 is LQKENI. With V trimmed by 3 bases and J by 4 bases, 4 bases remained unmatched. The DNA for the CDR3 is TGTGCCAGCTCACCTAGCGGGAGGGGAGGAGAGACCCAGTACTTC. This gives the protein CASSPSGRGGETQYF.

The rearrangement joins TRBV4-1 to TRBJ1-4, with 7 bases matching TRBD1. The J segment lost 4 bases and the V segment lost 4 bases, leaving 18 bases of the junction unmatched. CDR1 MGHRA and CDR2 YSYEKL come from the germline V gene. The CDR3 loop spans 19 amino acids. CDR3 residues: CASSPRDSRSRNDNEKLFF. In DNA form, the CDR3 reads TGCGCCAGCAGCCCCAGGGACAGCCGATCCCGAAACGATAATGAAAAACTGTTTTTT.

As concerns this clone: One end of the junction fails to match germline, which may point to a read error. The sample has other DNA sequences that encode this CDR3 too. The genes are TRBV7-8 and TRBJ1-1; D perhaps matches TRBD1 (6 bases). The CDR3 totals 16 residues. The V gene's germline CDR1 is SGHVS and CDR2 FQNEAQ. In DNA, the CDR3 is TGTGCCAGCAGCTTACAGCGGGGGGCGGGGGACACTGAAGCCTTCTTT. Protein: CASSLQRGAGDTEAFF. Complete variable domain (other parts from reference TRBV7-8 and TRBJ1-1): GAGVSQSPRYKVAKRGQDVALRCDPISGHVSLFWYQQALGQGPEFLTYFQNEAQLDKSGLPSDRFFAERPEGSVSTLKIQRTQQEDSAVYLCASSLQRGAGDTEAFFGQGTRLTVV.

This chain links TRBV5-4 with TRBJ2-1, with TRBD2 as a possible D gene (6 bases). Germline V gene sequence: CDR1 SGHNT, CDR2 YYREEE (reference sequence). This CDR3 contains 16 residues. V was trimmed by 0 bases and J by 4 bases, leaving 14 bases between them. CDR3 amino acids: CASSLEGSGGYNEQFF. CDR3 nucleotide sequence: TGTGCCAGCAGCTTGGAGGGTAGCGGAGGATACAATGAGCAGTTCTTC.

The chain is built from TRBV25-1 and TRBJ1-3, with D unresolved. The CDR3 loop spans 15 amino acids. Trimming left V 2 bases short and J 0 bases short, with 8 bases between. Germline V lookup: CDR1 MGHDK, CDR2 SYGVNS. The CDR3 here is CASSEGVISGNTIYF. DNA of the CDR3: TGTGCCAGCAGTGAAGGAGTGATCTCTGGAAACACCATATATTTT.

In this sample, this clone turned up a few times. V gene TRBV5-5 combines with J gene TRBJ2-2, with D possibly matching TRBD1 (5 bases). Per the germline V gene, CDR1 is SGHKS and CDR2 is YYEKEE (reference sequence). CDR3 size: 14 residues. The V end lost 4 bases, the J end lost 7 bases, and 14 bases lay between the germline ends. CDR3 loop: CASSPTQGIGELFF. In nucleotides, the CDR3 is TGTGCCAGCAGCCCAACCCAGGGAATCGGGGAGCTGTTTTTT.

The rearrangement uses TRBV7-2 and TRBJ1-1, with TRBD1 as a possible D gene (5 bases). The CDR3 has 14 amino acids. Per germline, CDR1 SGHTA and CDR2 FQGNSA. Trimming left V 7 bases short and J 1 base short, with 13 bases between. CDR3 loop: CASTLGAENTEAFF. The DNA for the CDR3 is TGTGCCAGCACCCTAGGGGCAGAGAACACTGAAGCTTTCTTT. The full variable domain, in which reference TRBV7-2 and TRBJ1-1 provide the parts outside the CDR3, is GAGVSQSPSNKVTEKGKDVELRCDPISGHTALYWYRQSLGQGLEFLIYFQGNSAPDKSGLPSDRFSAERTGGSVSTLTIQRTQQEDSAVYLCASTLGAENTEAFFGQGTRLTVV.

The chain links TRBV16 to TRBJ1-5; no definite D call. The germline gives CDR1 KGHSY, CDR2 FQNENV. Trimming left V 4 bases short and J 0 bases short, with 7 bases between. This CDR3 spans 14 amino acids. The CDR3 sequence: CASSRSNSNQPQHF. CDR3 nucleotides: TGTGCCAGCAGCCGTAGTAATAGCAATCAGCCCCAGCATTTT.

The gene calls are TRBV2 and TRBJ2-7; D perhaps matches TRBD2 (5 bases). CDR1 SNHLY and CDR2 FYNNEI come from the germline V gene. The CDR3 extends over 14 amino acids. The V end was cut by 4 bases, the J end by 7 bases, with 17 bases between. The chain's CDR3 is CASSGVAIGREQYF. The CDR3, as DNA: TGTGCCAGCAGTGGGGTGGCAATTGGGAGAGAGCAGTACTTC.

The genes are TRBV5-8 and TRBJ2-7; D not resolved. Germline V gives CDR1 SGHTS, CDR2 YDEGEE. Trimming pared 6 bases from V and 0 bases from J, leaving 13 bases between. The CDR3 covers 14 residues. The CDR3 loop reads CASTRLGVSYEQYF. The DNA of the CDR3 is TGTGCCAGCACCAGACTCGGCGTCTCCTACGAGCAGTACTTC.

CDR3 sequence reads: CASSPGTGVREQYF. CDR3 nucleotides: TGTGCCAGCAGCCCCGGGACAGGGGTGCGGGAGCAGTACTTC. The chain carries TRBV6-5 and TRBJ2-7, with 10 bases identical to TRBD1. The CDR3 is 14 residues long. CDR1 MNHEY and CDR2 SVGAGI come from the germline V gene. The junction had 9 bases not matched to a gene; V was cut back by 6 bases and J by 7 bases.

This chain joins TRBV14 and TRBJ2-2, with a weak D call TRBD1 (6 bases). In germline, CDR1 is SGHDN, CDR2 FVKESK. The CDR3 is made up of 14 amino acids. V lost 3 bases and J lost 6, with 11 bases in between. The CDR3, as DNA: TGTGCCAGCAGCCATCTAGAGGGGGCCGGGGAGCTGTTTTTT. The encoded protein is CASSHLEGAGELFF.

This chain connects TRBV7-9 to TRBJ2-1; tentatively, D is TRBD1 (6 bases). V dropped 5 bases and J dropped 4 bases, with 15 bases sitting between them. The CDR3 spans 15 residues. Germline lookup yields CDR1 SEHNR and CDR2 FQNEAQ (reference sequence). The CDR3 sequence: CASSRKGVTYNEQFF. In DNA form, the CDR3 reads TGTGCCAGCAGCCGAAAGGGGGTTACTTACAATGAGCAGTTCTTC.

As regards this clone: The junction and the germline gene differ at one end; a read error may be behind it. The chain carries TRBV7-9 and TRBJ2-7; a weak D match, TRBD1 (6 bases). CDR3 length: 12 amino acids. CDR1 SEHNR and CDR2 FQNEAQ come from the germline V gene (reference sequence). This chain's CDR3 is CSSSPGQTEQYF. As DNA, the CDR3 is TGTTCCAGCAGCCCTGGACAGACCGAGCAGTACTTC.

The chain uses TRBV5-1 and TRBJ1-2; D is perhaps TRBD1 (5 bases). Trimming cost V 2 bases and J 0 bases, with 11 bases left between them. This CDR3 contains 15 residues. CDR1 is SGHRS and CDR2 is YFSETQ in the germline V gene. For the CDR3, the DNA is TGCGCCAGCAGCTTACAGGATTCGTCTAACTATGGCTACACCTTC. Amino acid sequence: CASSLQDSSNYGYTF.

The V gene is TRBV5-1, the J gene TRBJ2-5, with D tentatively TRBD1 (6 bases). Trimming pared 1 base from V and 0 bases from J, leaving 7 bases between. The CDR3 sequence is 14 residues long. Germline V gene sequence: CDR1 SGHRS, CDR2 YFSETQ. DNA of the CDR3: TGCGCCAGCAGCTTGTGGACAGACCAAGAGACCCAGTACTTC. Its translation: CASSLWTDQETQYF.

V is TRBV7-9 and J is TRBJ2-3, with 9 positions matching TRBD1. CDR1 SEHNR and CDR2 FQNEAQ come from the germline V gene (reference sequence). The junction had 8 bases not matched to a gene; V was cut back by 6 bases and J by 4 bases. This CDR3 has 15 amino acids. In DNA, the CDR3 is TGTGCCAGCAGTTCAACAGGGGGCACGGCAGATACGCAGTATTTT. Its protein is CASSSTGGTADTQYF.

The chain carries TRBV10-3 and TRBJ2-1, with 8 nucleotides matching TRBD2. This CDR3 contains 12 residues. Germline V lookup: CDR1 ENHRY, CDR2 SYGVKD. The trim removed 7 bases at V and 9 bases at J, leaving 5 bases unmatched. CDR3 bases: TGTGCCATCAACGGGGGGGGCCGTGAGCAGTTCTTC. Translated: CAINGGGREQFF.

The chain recombines TRBV18 with TRBJ2-5; 7 bases line up with TRBD1. This CDR3 has 15 amino acids. Trimming cost V 4 bases and J 4 bases; bases outside gene matches: 9. Germline V gene sequence: CDR1 KGHSH, CDR2 LQKENI. CDR3 nucleotides: TGTGCCAGCTCACAGAGGGGGCAGGGGAGAGAGACCCAGTACTTC. Protein product: CASSQRGQGRETQYF.

The CDR3 region has the DNA TGCGCCAGCAGCTATGGGGTAGCGGGAGTGGATACGCAGTATTTT. Residues: CASSYGVAGVDTQYF. The chain is built from TRBV5-1 and TRBJ2-3; 9 bases are a match to TRBD2. V lost 3 bases and J lost 6; bases outside the gene matches: 8. CDR3 length equals 15 residues. From germline, CDR1 is SGHRS and CDR2 YFSETQ.

The count of this clone is one. The chain is built from TRBV10-1 and TRBJ2-7; 13 nucleotides align to TRBD2. With V trimmed by 6 bases and J by 3 bases, 8 bases remained unmatched. The CDR3 sequence is 16 residues long. CDR1 is WNHNN and CDR2 is SYGVQD in the germline V gene (reference sequence). In nucleotides, the CDR3 is TGCGCCAGCAGCGATGCCGGGACTAGCGGGAACTACGAGCAGTACTTC. This encodes CASSDAGTSGNYEQYF.

The chain couples TRBV5-1 to TRBJ2-3; TRBD2 is a possible D gene (6 bases). Trimming shortened V by 0 bases and J by 1 base, and 12 bases separated the two germline ends. The CDR3 is 16 residues long. Germline-derived CDR1 and CDR2 are SGHRS and YFSETQ. CDR3 region: CASSLGSGRGTDTQYF. The CDR3 region has the DNA TGCGCCAGCAGCTTGGGGAGCGGGCGGGGCACAGATACGCAGTATTTT.